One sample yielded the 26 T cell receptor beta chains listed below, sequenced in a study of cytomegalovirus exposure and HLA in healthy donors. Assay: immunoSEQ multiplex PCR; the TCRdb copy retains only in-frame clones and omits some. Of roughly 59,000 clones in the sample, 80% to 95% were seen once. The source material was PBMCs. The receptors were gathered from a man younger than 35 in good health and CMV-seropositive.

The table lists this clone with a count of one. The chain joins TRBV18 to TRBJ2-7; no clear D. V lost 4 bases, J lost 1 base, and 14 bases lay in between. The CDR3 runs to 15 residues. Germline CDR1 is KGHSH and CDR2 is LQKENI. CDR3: CASSLTQTTSYEQYF. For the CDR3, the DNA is TGTGCCAGCTCACTCACCCAGACGACATCCTACGAGCAGTACTTC. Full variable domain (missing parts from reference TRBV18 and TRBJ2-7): NAGVMQNPRHLVRRRGQEARLRCSPMKGHSHVYWYRQLPEEGLKFMVYLQKENIIDESGMPKERFSAEFPKEGPSILRIQQVVRGDSAAYFCASSLTQTTSYEQYFGPGTRLTVT.

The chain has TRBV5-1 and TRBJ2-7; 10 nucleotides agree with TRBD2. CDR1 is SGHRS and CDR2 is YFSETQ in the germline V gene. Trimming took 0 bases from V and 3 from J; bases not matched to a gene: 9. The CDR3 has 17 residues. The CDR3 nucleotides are TGCGCCAGCAGCTTGGGGATTAGGGCTAGCGGGAGCTACGAGCAGTACTTC. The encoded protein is CASSLGIRASGSYEQYF. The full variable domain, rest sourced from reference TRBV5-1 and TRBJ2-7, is KAGVTQTPRYLIKTRGQQVTLSCSPISGHRSVSWYQQTPGQGLQFLFEYFSETQRNKGNFPGRFSGRQFSNSRSEMNVSTLELGDSALYLCASSLGIRASGSYEQYFGPGTRLTVT.

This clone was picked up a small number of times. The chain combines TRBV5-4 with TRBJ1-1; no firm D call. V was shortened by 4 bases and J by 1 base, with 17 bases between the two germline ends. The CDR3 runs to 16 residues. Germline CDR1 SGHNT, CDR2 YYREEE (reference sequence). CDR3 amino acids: CASSQSLTGRNTEAFF. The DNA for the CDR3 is TGTGCCAGCAGCCAAAGCTTAACCGGGAGGAACACTGAAGCTTTCTTT.

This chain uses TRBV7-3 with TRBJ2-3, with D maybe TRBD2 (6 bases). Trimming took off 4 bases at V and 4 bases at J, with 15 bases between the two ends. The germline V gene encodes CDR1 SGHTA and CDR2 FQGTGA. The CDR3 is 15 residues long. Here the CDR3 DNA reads TGTGCCAGCAGCTCCCGGGCTAGCGCATCAGATACGCAGTATTTT. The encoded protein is CASSSRASASDTQYF.

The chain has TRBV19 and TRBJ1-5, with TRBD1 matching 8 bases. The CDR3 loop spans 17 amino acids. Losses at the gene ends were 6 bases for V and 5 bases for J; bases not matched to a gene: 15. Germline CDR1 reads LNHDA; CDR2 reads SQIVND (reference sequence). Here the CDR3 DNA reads TGTGCCAGTAGGGGCATGACAGGGGCGAACTTACATCAGCCCCAGCATTTT. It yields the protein CASRGMTGANLHQPQHF.

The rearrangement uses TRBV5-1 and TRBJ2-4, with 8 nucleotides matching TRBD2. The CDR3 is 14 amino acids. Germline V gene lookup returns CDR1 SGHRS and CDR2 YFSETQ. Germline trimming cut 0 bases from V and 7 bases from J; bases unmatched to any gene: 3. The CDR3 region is CASSLGTSINIQYF. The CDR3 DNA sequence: TGCGCCAGCAGCTTGGGGACTAGCATTAACATTCAGTACTTC.

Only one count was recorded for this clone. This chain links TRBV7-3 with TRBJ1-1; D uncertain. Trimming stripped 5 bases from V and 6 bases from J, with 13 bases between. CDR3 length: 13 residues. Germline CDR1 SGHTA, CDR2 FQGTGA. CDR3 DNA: TGTGCCAGCAGCCCCAATAGTATCGCTGAAGCTTTCTTT. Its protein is CASSPNSIAEAFF.

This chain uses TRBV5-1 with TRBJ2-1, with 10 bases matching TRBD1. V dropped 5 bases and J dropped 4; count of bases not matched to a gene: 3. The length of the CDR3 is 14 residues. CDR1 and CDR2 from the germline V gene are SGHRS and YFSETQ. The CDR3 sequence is CASREGQGYNEQFF. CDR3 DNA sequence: TGCGCCAGCAGGGAGGGACAGGGGTACAATGAGCAGTTCTTC.

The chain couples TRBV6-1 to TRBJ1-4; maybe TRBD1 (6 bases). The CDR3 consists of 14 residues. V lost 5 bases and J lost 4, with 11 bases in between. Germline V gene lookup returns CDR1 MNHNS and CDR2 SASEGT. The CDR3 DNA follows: TGTGCCAGCAGTATGACAGGCTTTAATGAAAAACTGTTTTTT. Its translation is CASSMTGFNEKLFF.

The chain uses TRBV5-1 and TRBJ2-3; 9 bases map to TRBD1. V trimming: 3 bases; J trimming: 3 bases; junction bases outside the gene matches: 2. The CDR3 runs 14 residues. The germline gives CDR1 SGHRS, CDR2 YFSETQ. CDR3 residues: CASSSGQGTDTQYF. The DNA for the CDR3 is TGCGCCAGCAGCTCCGGACAGGGGACAGATACGCAGTATTTT.

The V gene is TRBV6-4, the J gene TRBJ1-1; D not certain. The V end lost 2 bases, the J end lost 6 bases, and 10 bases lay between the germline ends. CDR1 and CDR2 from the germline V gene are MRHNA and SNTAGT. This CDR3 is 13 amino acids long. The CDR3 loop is CASSDGGRAEAFF. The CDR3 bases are TGTGCCAGCAGTGACGGCGGGCGCGCTGAAGCTTTCTTT.

The CDR3 DNA follows: TGTGCCAGCAGCGCTACAAGGACTCCAAACATTCAGTACTTC. This sequence encodes CASSATRTPNIQYF. V is TRBV9 and J is TRBJ2-4; D might be TRBD2 (5 bases). Looked up from germline, CDR1 is SGDLS and CDR2 is YYNGEE. V was pared by 3 bases and J by 6 bases, with 13 bases between. The CDR3 totals 14 residues.

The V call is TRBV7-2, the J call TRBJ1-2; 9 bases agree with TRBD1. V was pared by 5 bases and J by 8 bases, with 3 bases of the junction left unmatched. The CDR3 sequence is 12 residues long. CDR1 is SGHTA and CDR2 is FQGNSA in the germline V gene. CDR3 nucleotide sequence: TGTGCCAGCAGCCCGGGACAGGGCGGCTACACCTTC. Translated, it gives CASSPGQGGYTF.

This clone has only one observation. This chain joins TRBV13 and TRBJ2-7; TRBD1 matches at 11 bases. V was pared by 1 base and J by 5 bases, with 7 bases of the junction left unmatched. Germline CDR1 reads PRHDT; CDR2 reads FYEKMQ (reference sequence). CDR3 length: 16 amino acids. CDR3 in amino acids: CASSLDAGTGGNEQYF. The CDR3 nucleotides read TGTGCCAGCAGCTTAGATGCCGGGACAGGGGGTAACGAGCAGTACTTC.

In DNA, the CDR3 is TGTGCCAGCAGCAAGCGGACCGCCGGGGGCTCCTACGAGCAGTACTTC. Translation gives CASSKRTAGGSYEQYF. J is TRBJ2-7 and V is TRBV7-8; D is possibly TRBD2 (6 bases). V lost 5 bases to trimming and J lost 0 bases, with 17 bases between them. The germline CDR1 and CDR2 sequences are SGHVS and FQNEAQ. The CDR3 has 16 residues.

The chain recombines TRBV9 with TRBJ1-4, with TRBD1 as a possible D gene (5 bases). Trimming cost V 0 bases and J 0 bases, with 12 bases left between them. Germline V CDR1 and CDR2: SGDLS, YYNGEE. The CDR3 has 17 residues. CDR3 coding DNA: TGTGCCAGCAGCGTAGCTTCGGGGGGAGCAACTAATGAAAAACTGTTTTTT. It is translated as CASSVASGGATNEKLFF.

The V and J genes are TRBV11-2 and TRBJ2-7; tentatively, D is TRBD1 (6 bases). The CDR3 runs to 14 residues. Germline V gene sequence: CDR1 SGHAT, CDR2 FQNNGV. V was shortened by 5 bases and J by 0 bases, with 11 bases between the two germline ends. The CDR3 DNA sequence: TGTGCCAGCAGCCAGGGGAGAGCCTCCTACGAGCAGTACTTC. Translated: CASSQGRASYEQYF.

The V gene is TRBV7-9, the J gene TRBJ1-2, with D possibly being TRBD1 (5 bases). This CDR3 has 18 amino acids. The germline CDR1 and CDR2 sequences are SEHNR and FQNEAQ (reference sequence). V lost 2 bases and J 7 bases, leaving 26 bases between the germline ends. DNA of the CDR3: TGTGCCAGCAGCTTAAACCCATCCGACCTCAGGGCTGGGCGTGGCTACACCTTC. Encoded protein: CASSLNPSDLRAGRGYTF. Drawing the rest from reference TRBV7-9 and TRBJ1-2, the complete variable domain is DTGVSQNPRHKITKRGQNVTFRCDPISEHNRLYWYRQTLGQGPEFLTYFQNEAQLEKSRLLSDRFSAERPKGSFSTLEIQRTEQGDSAMYLCASSLNPSDLRAGRGYTFGSGTRLTVV.

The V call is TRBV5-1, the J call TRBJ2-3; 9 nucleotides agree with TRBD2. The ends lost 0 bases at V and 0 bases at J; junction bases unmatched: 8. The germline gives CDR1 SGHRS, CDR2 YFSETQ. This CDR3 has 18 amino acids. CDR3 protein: CASSLGLAVKTSTDTQYF. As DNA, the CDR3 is TGCGCCAGCAGCTTGGGACTAGCGGTAAAAACTAGCACAGATACGCAGTATTTT.

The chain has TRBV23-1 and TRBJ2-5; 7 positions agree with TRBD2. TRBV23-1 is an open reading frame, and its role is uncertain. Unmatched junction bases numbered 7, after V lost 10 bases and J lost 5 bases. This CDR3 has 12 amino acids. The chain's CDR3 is CATTRTRETQYF. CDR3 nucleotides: TGCGCCACCACGAGGACTAGGGAGACCCAGTACTTC.

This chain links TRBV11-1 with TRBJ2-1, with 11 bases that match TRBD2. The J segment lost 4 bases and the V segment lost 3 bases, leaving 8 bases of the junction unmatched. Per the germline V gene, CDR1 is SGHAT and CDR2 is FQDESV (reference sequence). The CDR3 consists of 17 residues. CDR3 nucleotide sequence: TGTGCCAGCAGCTTCCCCACCGGGACTAGCGGATACAATGAGCAGTTCTTC. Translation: CASSFPTGTSGYNEQFF.

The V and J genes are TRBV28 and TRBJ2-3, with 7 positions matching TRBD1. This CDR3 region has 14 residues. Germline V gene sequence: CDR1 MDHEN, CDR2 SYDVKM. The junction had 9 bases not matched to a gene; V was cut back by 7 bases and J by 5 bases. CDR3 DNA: TGTGCCAGCATCACAAAGGGGGCTGGAGATACGCAGTATTTT. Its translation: CASITKGAGDTQYF.

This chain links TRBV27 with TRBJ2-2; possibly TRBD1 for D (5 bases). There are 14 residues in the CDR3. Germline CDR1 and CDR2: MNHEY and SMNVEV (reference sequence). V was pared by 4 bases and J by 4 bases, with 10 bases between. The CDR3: CASSSGRGTGELFF. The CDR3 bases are TGTGCCAGCAGTTCAGGGCGAGGCACCGGGGAGCTGTTTTTT.

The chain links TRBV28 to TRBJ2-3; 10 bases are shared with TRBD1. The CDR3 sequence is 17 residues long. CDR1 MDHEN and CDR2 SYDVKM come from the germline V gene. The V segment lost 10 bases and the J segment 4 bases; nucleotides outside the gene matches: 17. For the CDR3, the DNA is TGTGCCACCGAAAAGCAATCCGGGACAGGGGTAGCAGATACGCAGTATTTT. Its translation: CATEKQSGTGVADTQYF.

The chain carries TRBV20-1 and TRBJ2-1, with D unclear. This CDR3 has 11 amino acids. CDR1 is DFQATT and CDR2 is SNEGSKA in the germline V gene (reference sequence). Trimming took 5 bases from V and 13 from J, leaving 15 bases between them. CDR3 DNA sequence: TGCAGTGCTCAGGATTCGTGGCTACAGTTCTTC. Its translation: CSAQDSWLQFF.

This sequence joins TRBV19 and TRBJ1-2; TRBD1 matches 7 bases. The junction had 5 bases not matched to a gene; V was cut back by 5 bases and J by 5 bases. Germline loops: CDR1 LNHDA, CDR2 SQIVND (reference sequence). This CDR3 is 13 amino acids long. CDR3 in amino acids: CASSEGQLYGYTF. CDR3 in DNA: TGTGCCAGTAGTGAGGGACAGCTATATGGCTACACCTTC.